A single sample gave rise to the 18 T cell receptor beta chains below, sequenced in a study of blood T cell repertoires in COVID-19. The assay was immunoSEQ multiplex PCR, and TCRdb's table has in-frame clones only and misses some. The sample lists 160,000 or so clones; around 84% were seen once. The sequenced material came from PBMCs or T cells enriched from blood (not recorded which). Receptors originate from a man between 50 and 59 years old who had recovered from COVID-19.

The CDR3 region is CASRWTGLSYEQYF. CDR3 bases: TGTGCCAGCAGGTGGACAGGGTTGAGCTACGAGCAGTACTTC. This chain links TRBV7-2 with TRBJ2-7; 8 bases map to TRBD1. The CDR3 loop spans 14 amino acids. With 6 bases clipped from V and 3 bases from J, the junction kept 7 bases outside the gene matches. Germline lookup yields CDR1 SGHTA and CDR2 FQGNSA. The full variable domain, in which reference TRBV7-2 and TRBJ2-7 provide the parts outside the CDR3, is GAGVSQSPSNKVTEKGKDVELRCDPISGHTALYWYRQSLGQGLEFLIYFQGNSAPDKSGLPSDRFSAERTGGSVSTLTIQRTQQEDSAVYLCASRWTGLSYEQYFGPGTRLTVT.

This clone was counted a few times. J is TRBJ2-5 and V is TRBV11-2; the match to TRBD2 covers 10 bases. CDR3 length equals 15 residues. The V gene end was trimmed by 0 bases and the J gene end by 7 bases; junction bases not matched to a gene: 5. CDR1 is SGHAT and CDR2 is FQNNGV in the germline V gene. The CDR3 sequence: CASSLDWSGGGTQYF. CDR3 DNA sequence: TGTGCCAGCAGCTTAGATTGGAGCGGGGGGGGGACCCAGTACTTC.

The chain's CDR3 is CASSFGSERGNEKLFF. The CDR3 DNA reads TGCGCCAGCAGCTTCGGGTCAGAGCGAGGTAATGAAAAACTGTTTTTT. The chain carries TRBV5-1 and TRBJ1-4; D not certain. Germline V gene data show CDR1 as SGHRS and CDR2 as YFSETQ. Trimming cost V 2 bases and J 4 bases, with 15 bases left between them. The CDR3 loop spans 16 amino acids.

In the case of this clone: Other nucleotide sequences in the sample specify the same CDR3. V and J are TRBV4-1 and TRBJ1-2; 8 bases are shared with TRBD1. CDR3 length: 16 residues. Germline CDR1 reads MGHRA; CDR2 reads YSYEKL. The V segment lost 0 bases and the J segment 7 bases; nucleotides outside the gene matches: 10. CDR3 region: CASSQDSTGGFGGYTF. The CDR3 nucleotides read TGCGCCAGCAGCCAAGATTCCACAGGGGGGTTCGGTGGCTACACCTTC.

The table lists this clone with a few counts. The chain uses TRBV18 and TRBJ2-7; perhaps TRBD1 as D (6 bases). The CDR3 is 14 residues long. V dropped 0 bases and J dropped 5 bases, with 11 bases sitting between them. Germline assignment: CDR1 KGHSH and CDR2 LQKENI. The CDR3 reads CASSPPDRFNEQYF. CDR3 coding DNA: TGTGCCAGCTCACCACCCGACAGGTTCAACGAGCAGTACTTC.

The chain couples TRBV9 to TRBJ2-2; no definite D call. CDR1 is SGDLS, CDR2 YYNGEE, per germline. The ends were cut back, 1 base at V and 0 bases at J, with 4 bases in the middle. The CDR3 is made up of 14 amino acids. The CDR3 coding sequence is TGTGCCAGCAGCGTACCAACGAACACCGGGGAGCTGTTTTTT. Protein product: CASSVPTNTGELFF.

CDR3 DNA: TGTGCCAGTAGTATAGGGACAGCTAATCAGCCCCAGCATTTT. Residues: CASSIGTANQPQHF. The V gene is TRBV19, the J gene TRBJ1-5; D might be TRBD1 (6 bases). CDR3 size: 14 residues. Trimming took off 1 base at V and 4 bases at J, with 8 bases between the two ends. Looked up from germline, CDR1 is LNHDA and CDR2 is SQIVND (reference sequence).

The chain couples TRBV5-1 to TRBJ2-7, with 8 bases lining up with TRBD1. Germline CDR1 reads SGHRS; CDR2 reads YFSETQ. V trimming: 0 bases; J trimming: 3 bases; junction bases outside the gene matches: 5. CDR3 length: 15 residues. The CDR3: CASSLEGDRGYEQYF. Here the CDR3 DNA reads TGCGCCAGCAGCTTGGAAGGTGACAGGGGCTACGAGCAGTACTTC.

Details on this clone: Other DNA sequences in the sample encode the same CDR3. The V call is TRBV29-1, the J call TRBJ1-1; TRBD1 is a possible D gene (6 bases). CDR3 length equals 12 residues. V was cut by 7 bases and J by 1 base, with 10 bases left in between. Germline loops: CDR1 SQVTM, CDR2 ANQGSEA. The CDR3 nucleotides read TGCAGCGGGGGGGGCAGGAACACTGAAGCTTTCTTT. Translation gives CSGGGRNTEAFF.

The chain combines TRBV27 with TRBJ2-1; 14 bases align to TRBD2. The trim removed 5 bases at V and 5 bases at J, leaving 2 bases unmatched. This CDR3 is built from 15 residues. Germline CDR1 reads MNHEY; CDR2 reads SMNVEV (reference sequence). CDR3 sequence reads: CASSRTSGGNNEQFF. The CDR3, as DNA: TGTGCCAGCAGTAGGACTAGCGGGGGGAACAATGAGCAGTTCTTC.

V usage is TRBV2 and J usage is TRBJ1-6, with no clear D. V lost 1 base and J 10 bases, leaving 14 bases between the germline ends. Germline loops: CDR1 SNHLY, CDR2 FYNNEI. The CDR3 length is 15 residues. The CDR3 loop is CASSEDGLGRSPLHF. The CDR3 DNA reads TGTGCCAGCAGTGAAGATGGACTCGGGAGATCACCCCTCCACTTT.

The chain is built from TRBV10-3 and TRBJ2-7; D is undetermined. Trimming took 3 bases from V and 4 from J, leaving 10 bases between them. Germline loops: CDR1 ENHRY, CDR2 SYGVKD. The CDR3 totals 13 residues. CDR3 protein: CAISDVGGYEQYF. The CDR3 region has the DNA TGTGCCATCAGTGACGTCGGTGGTTACGAGCAGTACTTC.

This clone is a singleton in its sample. The rearrangement joins TRBV5-1 to TRBJ2-5; the D gene is possibly TRBD1 (5 bases). Trimming removed 3 bases at V and 1 base at J, with 7 bases between. Germline loops: CDR1 SGHRS, CDR2 YFSETQ. The CDR3 has 13 residues. The CDR3 DNA is TGCGCCAGCAGCTCCCAGGGCCAAGAGACCCAGTACTTC. This codes for CASSSQGQETQYF.

The gene calls are TRBV25-1 and TRBJ1-3; D call uncertain. V was cut by 7 bases and J by 2 bases, with 15 bases left in between. CDR1 is MGHDK and CDR2 is SYGVNS in the germline V gene. This CDR3 has 15 amino acids. This CDR3 is CASMNPKQTGNTIYF. The CDR3 DNA reads as TGTGCCAGCATGAACCCCAAACAGACTGGAAACACCATATATTTT.

The chain couples TRBV19 to TRBJ1-4; TRBD1 is a possible D gene (6 bases). The CDR3 length is 15 residues. Germline V CDR1 and CDR2: LNHDA, SQIVND (reference sequence). The V end was cut by 3 bases, the J end by 7 bases, with 15 bases between. The CDR3 here is CASSIRPGGGEKLFF. CDR3 DNA sequence: TGTGCCAGTAGTATTCGTCCGGGGGGCGGTGAAAAACTGTTTTTT.

Only one count was recorded for this clone. The rearrangement links TRBV12-2 to TRBJ1-1; no DNA check was done on the table's D call, TRBD1. TRBV12-2 is an annotated pseudogene. The CDR3 is 17 residues long. The CDR3 region is CASRSPRDRQENTEAFF. CDR3 DNA sequence: TGTGCAAGTCGCTCGCCGCGGGACAGGCAAGAGAACACTGAAGCTTTCTTT.

The V gene is TRBV5-1, the J gene TRBJ2-3; 7 bases fit TRBD1. The CDR3 has 14 residues. V lost 0 bases, J lost 3 bases, and 1 base stayed unmatched. Germline loops: CDR1 SGHRS, CDR2 YFSETQ. In DNA form, the CDR3 reads TGCGCCAGCAGCTTGGAACAGGGGACAGATACGCAGTATTTT. It codes for CASSLEQGTDTQYF. Supplemented by reference TRBV5-1 and TRBJ2-3, the full variable domain reads KAGVTQTPRYLIKTRGQQVTLSCSPISGHRSVSWYQQTPGQGLQFLFEYFSETQRNKGNFPGRFSGRQFSNSRSEMNVSTLELGDSALYLCASSLEQGTDTQYFGPGTRLTVL.

V is TRBV7-9 and J is TRBJ2-1; TRBD1 matches 7 bases. With V trimmed by 5 bases and J by 4 bases, 17 bases remained unmatched. This CDR3 region has 18 residues. The germline V gene has CDR1 SEHNR and CDR2 FQNEAQ (reference sequence). DNA for the CDR3: TGTGCCAGCAGCAATAGGTCGCGCGGCAGGGGGTTATACAATGAGCAGTTCTTC. It is translated as CASSNRSRGRGLYNEQFF.